This T cell receptor (beta chain) was identified during a study of T cell responses to AZD1222 COVID-19 vaccine. For this clone: Its specificity is unknown.

Generated by immunoSEQ multiplex PCR, the TCRdb table keeps only in-frame clones and is missing some. Of approximately 140,000 clones in the sample, around 90% were seen once. CDR1 SNHLY and CDR2 FYNNEI come from the germline V gene. V lost 6 bases to trimming and J lost 3 bases; unmatched junction nucleotides: 7. This CDR3 is built from 15 residues. Whole-study results and caveats: Nearly half of spike-specific TCRs reportedly target unmutated variant regions. There were vaccine-associated CD4 TCRs across spike, dominant at 160-218 and 743-854. White British ancestry dominated among donors, who included more females, and clonal diversity was possibly underestimated.

This TCR came from an adult who received the AZD1222 COVID-19 vaccine. This chain connects TRBV2 to TRBJ1-2; 10 nucleotides agree with TRBD1. The sample was peripheral blood, taken 28 days after the second AZD1222 dose. CDR3 coding DNA: TGTGCCAGCAGAGGACAGGGGGAGGCCTACTATGGCTACACCTTC. Translating gives CASRGQGEAYYGYTF.